The next 23 T cell receptor beta chains were all read from a single sample in a study of blood T cell repertoires in COVID-19. The table came from immunoSEQ multiplex PCR; TCRdb's copy has only in-frame clones and leaves some out. The sample holds some 24,000 clones; about 86% are singletons and the top ten take 6.5%. The specimen sequenced was peripheral blood. These receptors were obtained from a man between 65 and 79 years old with acute or convalescent COVID-19.

The chain employs TRBV10-1 and TRBJ2-2, with no clear D. CDR1 WNHNN and CDR2 SYGVQD come from the germline V gene (reference sequence). V dropped 8 bases and J dropped 4 bases, with 11 bases sitting between them. CDR3 length: 13 amino acids. For the CDR3, the DNA is TGCGCCAGCCGCGAGAAGCCCACCGGGGAGCTGTTTTTT. Translated, it gives CASREKPTGELFF.

The chain couples TRBV2 to TRBJ2-5; TRBD2 aligns across 7 bases. V trimming: 6 bases; J trimming: 3 bases; junction bases outside the gene matches: 4. The CDR3 is made up of 13 amino acids. Germline-derived CDR1 and CDR2 are SNHLY and FYNNEI. For the CDR3, the DNA is TGTGCCAGCAGGGGGGAGGGGAAAGAGACCCAGTACTTC. It translates to CASRGEGKETQYF.

This clone was counted only a few times. The rearrangement joins TRBV29-1 to TRBJ2-3, with 8 bases aligning to TRBD1. Trimming took 7 bases from V and 4 from J; bases not matched to a gene: 10. Germline V gene sequence: CDR1 SQVTM, CDR2 ANQGSEA. The CDR3 runs 14 residues. CDR3 in amino acids: CSARGRGRADTQYF. In nucleotides, the CDR3 is TGCAGCGCTCGGGGCAGGGGGCGCGCAGATACGCAGTATTTT.

V is TRBV9 and J is TRBJ2-7, with D unclear. The CDR3 has 14 amino acids. V shed 4 bases and J shed 4 bases, with 15 bases lying between them. The germline gives CDR1 SGDLS, CDR2 YYNGEE. The CDR3 loop is CASSPRPGRYEQYF. The CDR3 nucleotides read TGTGCCAGCAGCCCCCGCCCGGGTAGGTACGAGCAGTACTTC.

This clone appeared a few times. This sequence joins TRBV2 and TRBJ1-1; 8 nucleotides match TRBD1. Germline values: CDR1 SNHLY, CDR2 FYNNEI. The CDR3 contains 13 residues. The ends lost 6 bases at V and 10 bases at J; junction bases unmatched: 10. The CDR3 nucleotides read TGTGCCAGCAGACCCGACAGGGGCATACGAGCTTTCTTT. It is translated as CASRPDRGIRAFF.

The chain couples TRBV14 to TRBJ2-1; 7 bases map to TRBD2. After removal of 2 bases from V and 9 bases from J, the junction contained 7 bases not matched to a gene. CDR3 length: 14 amino acids. Germline V CDR1 and CDR2: SGHDN, FVKESK. The CDR3 here is CASSQSSGKAEQFF. CDR3 sequence (DNA): TGTGCCAGCAGCCAATCTAGCGGAAAGGCTGAGCAGTTCTTC.

V is TRBV6-5 and J is TRBJ1-5; D remains ambiguous. Germline CDR1 MNHEY, CDR2 SVGAGI. CDR3 length: 15 residues. Deletions cut 5 bases from V and 4 bases from J, with 15 bases between. The CDR3 DNA follows: TGTGCCAGCAGTCTAAATTTTGGGAGTAATCAGCCCCAGCATTTT. It yields the protein CASSLNFGSNQPQHF.

The J gene is TRBJ1-1, the V gene TRBV5-8, with no clear D. Germline V gene sequence: CDR1 SGHTS, CDR2 YDEGEE. V was cut by 0 bases and J by 1 base, with 4 bases left in between. The CDR3 extends over 13 amino acids. The CDR3 loop reads CASSLGANTEAFF. Written as DNA, the CDR3 is TGTGCCAGCAGCTTGGGGGCGAACACTGAAGCTTTCTTT.

The rearrangement joins TRBV5-8 to TRBJ2-1; the D gene is possibly TRBD1 (5 bases). The V and J ends lost 1 base and 9 bases respectively, with 14 bases between them. Per germline, CDR1 SGHTS and CDR2 YDEGEE. There are 14 residues in the CDR3. The CDR3 loop is CASSLRSRGSEQFF. The CDR3 DNA reads TGTGCCAGCAGCTTGAGAAGTAGGGGTAGTGAGCAGTTCTTC.

This clone was recorded a few times. The V call is TRBV4-1, the J call TRBJ2-3; D is uncertain. Germline values: CDR1 MGHRA, CDR2 YSYEKL. V shed 1 base and J shed 5 bases, with 7 bases lying between them. The CDR3 has 13 amino acids. Written as DNA, the CDR3 is TGCGCCAGCAGCCAAGGGGCGCAAGATACGCAGTATTTT. Protein product: CASSQGAQDTQYF.

V usage is TRBV6-6 and J usage is TRBJ1-1, with TRBD1 as a possible D gene (5 bases). The CDR3 spans 13 residues. Germline CDR1 is MNHNY and CDR2 is SVGAGI (reference sequence). Trimming stripped 6 bases from V and 10 bases from J, with 18 bases between. In nucleotides, the CDR3 is TGTGCCAGCAGCTTACCCCAGCAGGGTTCAGCTTTCTTT. Translated, it gives CASSLPQQGSAFF.

This clone has only one observation. V usage is TRBV19 and J usage is TRBJ1-5; D might be TRBD1 (6 bases). V lost 5 bases and J 0 bases, leaving 20 bases between the germline ends. CDR1 LNHDA and CDR2 SQIVND come from the germline V gene (reference sequence). The CDR3 extends over 18 amino acids. CDR3 loop: CASSSSGQGFDSNQPQHF. The CDR3 DNA reads as TGTGCCAGTAGTTCGTCGGGACAAGGGTTCGATAGCAATCAGCCCCAGCATTTT. Full variable domain (outside the CDR3, taken from reference TRBV19 and TRBJ1-5): DGGITQSPKYLFRKEGQNVTLSCEQNLNHDAMYWYRQDPGQGLRLIYYSQIVNDFQKGDIAEGYSVSREKKESFPLTVTSAQKNPTAFYLCASSSSGQGFDSNQPQHFGDGTRLSIL.

The table lists this clone with a few counts. The chain is built from TRBV19 and TRBJ2-7; D is perhaps TRBD1 (7 bases). Germline V lookup: CDR1 LNHDA, CDR2 SQIVND (reference sequence). V was clipped by 2 bases and J by 0 bases, with 8 bases between them. The CDR3 contains 14 residues. For the CDR3, the DNA is TGTGCCAGTAGTATACAGGGGGGCTCCTACGAGCAGTACTTC. Translating gives CASSIQGGSYEQYF.

The J gene is TRBJ1-1, the V gene TRBV27; D perhaps matches TRBD1 (5 bases). The germline CDR1 and CDR2 sequences are MNHEY and SMNVEV (reference sequence). This CDR3 contains 13 residues. V was shortened by 5 bases and J by 1 base, with 8 bases between the two germline ends. The CDR3 protein is CASSPGGNTEAFF. In nucleotides, the CDR3 is TGTGCCAGCAGTCCGGGGGGGAACACTGAAGCTTTCTTT.

The CDR3 protein is CASRPGQGSEQYF. DNA for the CDR3: TGTGCCAGCAGGCCGGGACAGGGCAGCGAGCAGTACTTC. The chain employs TRBV5-8 and TRBJ2-7; 9 bases map to TRBD1. Germline trimming cut 5 bases from V and 6 bases from J; bases unmatched to any gene: 6. The V gene's germline CDR1 is SGHTS and CDR2 YDEGEE. There are 13 residues in the CDR3.

The chain is built from TRBV12-3 or TRBV12-4 and TRBJ2-5; TRBD2 matches 8 bases. This CDR3 has 13 residues. Losses at the gene ends were 5 bases for V and 5 bases for J; bases not matched to a gene: 4. The CDR3 spells CASSTSGSETQYF. In DNA form, the CDR3 reads TGTGCCAGCAGTACTAGCGGCTCGGAGACCCAGTACTTC.

The V gene is TRBV7-9, the J gene TRBJ2-1; 7 nucleotides agree with TRBD2. V trimming: 4 bases; J trimming: 8 bases; junction bases outside the gene matches: 11. CDR1 is SEHNR and CDR2 is FQNEAQ in the germline V gene (reference sequence). CDR3 length equals 15 residues. The CDR3 coding sequence is TGTGCCAGCAGCTCCCGAGCGGGGTCTATGGATGAGCAGTTCTTC. Its translation: CASSSRAGSMDEQFF. The whole variable domain, filled in from reference TRBV7-9 and TRBJ2-1, reads DTGVSQNPRHKITKRGQNVTFRCDPISEHNRLYWYRQTLGQGPEFLTYFQNEAQLEKSRLLSDRFSAERPKGSFSTLEIQRTEQGDSAMYLCASSSRAGSMDEQFFGPGTRLTVL.

CDR3 coding DNA: TGTGCCAGCAGCGTAGGAGACAGGGCGGCGACCTTC. Protein: CASSVGDRAATF. The chain couples TRBV9 to TRBJ1-2, with 7 bases aligning to TRBD1. There are 12 residues in the CDR3. Germline CDR1 is SGDLS and CDR2 is YYNGEE. Germline trimming cut 0 bases from V and 14 bases from J; bases unmatched to any gene: 7.

The genes are TRBV2 and TRBJ1-1; 8 nucleotides align to TRBD1. Germline CDR1 reads SNHLY; CDR2 reads FYNNEI. CDR3 size: 16 residues. V trimming: 5 bases; J trimming: 6 bases; junction bases outside the gene matches: 14. The CDR3 reads CASSLTGTGSGAEAFF. The CDR3, as DNA: TGTGCCAGCAGTCTGACCGGGACAGGTTCCGGCGCTGAAGCTTTCTTT.

The genes are TRBV7-9 and TRBJ1-5; possible D gene TRBD1, 6 bases. Trimming shortened V by 0 bases and J by 3 bases, and 9 bases separated the two germline ends. Germline values: CDR1 SEHNR, CDR2 FQNEAQ (reference sequence). This CDR3 region has 15 residues. DNA for the CDR3: TGTGCCAGCAGCTTAGCGGACAGTCTCAATCAGCCCCAGCATTTT. Its protein is CASSLADSLNQPQHF.

The chain recombines TRBV7-2 with TRBJ1-5, with a tentative D call TRBD1 (5 bases). Germline V gene data show CDR1 as SGHTA and CDR2 as FQGNSA. CDR3 length: 15 amino acids. The V end lost 1 base, the J end lost 6 bases, and 13 bases lay between the germline ends. The CDR3 coding sequence is TGTGCCAGCAGCTTAGGGGCCAGGGAGGCTCAGCCCCAGCATTTT. Its translation: CASSLGAREAQPQHF.

This sequence joins TRBV7-9 and TRBJ1-2; D gene ambiguous. The germline V and J ends were trimmed by 5 bases and 5 bases, with 15 bases remaining between them. CDR3 length equals 14 residues. Germline V gene data show CDR1 as SEHNR and CDR2 as FQNEAQ (reference sequence). The CDR3 bases are TGTGCCAGCAGCCCCCGGGAGGGAGCTTATGGCTACACCTTC. It specifies CASSPREGAYGYTF.

The gene calls are TRBV19 and TRBJ1-1; D remains ambiguous. CDR1 and CDR2 (germline): LNHDA, SQIVND (reference sequence). The CDR3 is made up of 18 amino acids. Trimming shortened V by 5 bases and J by 0 bases, and 22 bases separated the two germline ends. The CDR3 nucleotides read TGTGCCAGTAGTCGGGGATTGGCCGTGGGTACCATGAACACTGAAGCTTTCTTT. It codes for CASSRGLAVGTMNTEAFF.